This T cell receptor (beta chain) was captured in a study of cytomegalovirus exposure and HLA in healthy donors (dated by TCRdb to about 2017). Regarding the study in general: According to an earlier analysis of 587 of the donors, 150 million to 200 million T cells yielded 90 million to 140 million unique TCR beta sequences and more than 250 Gb of sequence data. A handful of DR-DQ haplotypes were handled as single units for association and clustering because linkage in the cohort was strong. Alongside the repertoire data, information on donor age, sex, ethnicity and CMV serostatus was compiled. High-throughput TCR immunosequencing, statistical association of individual TCRs with disease status, and machine learning were combined to predict cytomegalovirus infection status. The number of typed donors differed by locus: about 620-640 for A, B, C, DRB1 and DQB1; approximately 520 for DQA1; roughly 600 for DPA1; and 400 to 480 for DPB1. Class I and class II HLA loci were covered by the typing at four-digit resolution. The aim of the study was to test whether cataloging public T cell receptors could identify signatures of past pathogen exposure. The later analysis used no new phenotypic data to find candidate immune exposures, relying instead on TCR beta sequences and their occurrence across donors. The study profiled the T cell repertoires of more than 500 subjects by immunosequencing and related them to cytomegalovirus serostatus. Genome-wide SNP genotypes for about 55% of the 666 donors were used in a later genetic analysis, which treated that subset as a discovery cohort. A later analysis re-examined previously published TCR beta repertoires from 500 to 700 donors and added high-resolution HLA genotyping to investigate patterns of TCR occurrence. Across approximately 420 genotyped donors of the cohort, an average of 235,054 unique TCR beta nucleotide sequences per donor were sequenced, and 15% to 20% of those sequences were non-productive. In an earlier analysis of 587 of the donors, high-throughput TCR beta sequencing was used to judge whether each TCR beta V gene segment behaved as functional or pseudogenic. About 280 gigabases of sequencing data and approximately 85 million unique TCR sequences were included in an early release covering around 600 HLA-typed donors. Every repertoire in the discovery cohort had been generated on one and the same sequencing platform. In addition to the first cohort of 650 to 750 subjects, a separate validation cohort of approximately 130 different subjects was used. Among the roughly 430 genotyped donors, approximately 77% belonged to the genetic ancestry cluster associated with self-reported Caucasian donors. The research as a whole found: Several of the top co-occurrence clusters appeared to be linked to parvovirus B19, influenza, CMV and Epstein-Barr virus, according to a later analysis. It was suggested by the authors that the approach could potentially be generalized to other disease states and immunological phenotypes. A few of the identified cytomegalovirus-associated TCR beta chains were confirmed in vitro to be specific for cytomegalovirus antigens. A further reported finding was that TCR beta sequences accurately predicted the HLA-A and HLA-B alleles for most subjects in the first cohort. In a later analysis, HLA-associated TCR beta chains were found to be more clonally expanded and to have lower generation probabilities than equally common non-associated chains. In a later analysis, the rate of TCR association differed among HLA loci, with DRB1 alleles having the most associated TCRs and HLA-C alleles having the fewest. The study listed 164 TCR beta chains as associated with cytomegalovirus. Immune exposure information for the cohort was limited to CMV serostatus. Assigning TCR associations to individual alleles was difficult when HLA alleles, especially DR and DQ, strongly co-occurred. A later genetic analysis associated a missense DCLRE1C variant with V-gene and J-gene trimming of TCR beta chains, and an independent cohort replicated the association. A cluster of highly shared sequence variants was judged likely to represent a technical artifact of the sequencing pipeline. Because some donors lacked HLA typing at each locus, the association tests relied only on the typed subset. Compared with the 666-donor mean, donors in an Asian-associated ancestry cluster had fewer N-insertions in productive TCRs, according to a later genetic analysis. Presence/absence analyses assumed roughly uniform sequencing depth across donors, an assumption that may not hold. This cohort had only TCR beta chains sequenced, and the lack of alpha or paired-chain data limited which features could be detected. A later analysis associated 15,000 or so TCR beta sequences with specific HLA alleles at a false discovery rate of 0.05. In an earlier analysis of around 600 of the donors, most TCR beta V segments were observed in productive rearrangements about 90% or about 30% of the time, broadly matching IMGT annotations. Most TCR sequences were seen in very few donors, while some public TCRs were found in many individuals. Because counts were too low, seventeen rarely observed V segments, including chromosome 9 orphons, were left out of the earlier analysis of a few hundred of the donors. In both the original and validation cohorts, the classifier was reported to diagnose cytomegalovirus status with high specificity and sensitivity. Correlated functional status among segregating V segments might reflect linkage disequilibrium, but an unknown experimental factor could not be ruled out. Most CMV-associated TCR beta chains appeared to be HLA-restricted in a later analysis, and the HLA associations seemed to be driven largely by CMV exposure.

Libraries came from the immunoSEQ multiplex PCR assay. For the multiplex PCR, a mixture combining 60 forward primers for TCR Vbeta segments and 13 reverse primers for TCR Jbeta segments was used. Amplification of the CDR3 region of rearranged TCR beta genes was performed with a multiplex PCR assay on genomic DNA. On the Illumina HiSeq System, the amplified TCR beta libraries were sequenced as 87-base-pair reads. The original pipeline was this. A later analysis tallied around 87 million unique TCR beta chains across the 660 or so repertoires, and around 12 million of those chains were shared by two or more donors. To remove PCR and sequencing errors, raw reads were error-corrected and collapsed into unique sequences using a nearest-neighbor algorithm that merged closely related sequences. CDR3 sequences were aligned to IMGT reference sequences to assign V, D and J gene segments. For a sequence to be retained, a match of at least six nucleotides was required to both a V gene segment and a J gene segment. A rearrangement counted as productive if the CDR3 had no stop codons and remained in frame with V and J, and every other rearrangement counted as non-productive. CDR3 was defined by IMGT convention, running from the second conserved V-encoded cysteine to the conserved J-encoded phenylalanine. Sequences without an unambiguous match to a single V gene segment were excluded from the earlier analysis of 450 to 650 of the donors. In an earlier analysis of several hundred of the donors, a V segment was called functional when productive rearrangements were above 56.7%, and segregating when the standard deviation between donors exceeded 5%. A statistical classification framework was developed to diagnose cytomegalovirus status using the catalog of TCR beta chain sequences. In a later analysis, TCR nucleotide sequences were compared against IMGT/GENE-DB human TR gene sequences so that V and J genes could be assigned. A later analysis assigned CDR3 sequences and most-parsimonious VDJ recombination scenarios with the TCRdist pipeline. A later analysis defined each TCR beta chain by its CDR3 amino acid sequence plus V-gene family, and excluded reads lacking a unique V-gene family. A later analysis removed several hundred highly shared, low-generation-probability nucleotide sequences to deal with suspected cross-contamination and a sequencing artifact. In a later analysis, a clonal expansion index for each public chain was calculated from normalized within-repertoire ranks of inferred template counts. In a later analysis, generation probabilities were computed with a VDJ recombination model fitted to out-of-frame rearrangements, and the resulting probabilities were checked against IGoR. A later analysis scored TCR-TCR, TCR-HLA and TCR-CMV co-occurrence with hypergeometric tests, applying a repertoire-size bias correction to TCR pairs. To estimate false discovery rates, a later analysis permuted the HLA or CMV assignments 20 times. In a later analysis, co-occurring TCRs were grouped using DBSCAN, with TCRdist sequence similarity added in when clustering inside HLA-allele-positive subsets. Repertoires with fewer than 30,000 or more than 120,000 public chains were left out of co-occurrence clustering, as were about 5 repertoires with anomalous nucleotide sharing. Here the immuneACCESS table is served through TCRdb, limited to in-frame sequences with V and J called. Missing clones are a known gap in these copies; in checked studies unresolved V genes cover under half, and the rest lacks a known reason. V, J and clone size reflect that table, while D and trimming were determined from the DNA. The sample yields 100,000 to 150,000 clones; about 74% were counted once. The ten biggest clones cover roughly 7.3% of the sample.

In total, 630 or so healthy bone marrow donors made up the cohort. At the time of sampling, all cohort members were nominally healthy, though unrecorded immune exposures were likely present. The donor was CMV seronegative and belonged to the group of approximately 320 seronegative cohort members. A peripheral blood sample was provided by each donor, and peripheral blood mononuclear cells were used for TCR beta sequencing. Genomic DNA extraction from the blood cell samples was performed with the Qiagen DNeasy Blood Extraction Kit. Details on this clone: Its antigen is still unknown. Base qualities are not at hand, and no much larger clone is one base apart.

The clonotype was recovered from a male donor in good health and CMV-seronegative. Sequences were obtained from PBMCs.

For the CDR3, the sequence is CASIGRGADQPQHF. The DNA is TGTGCCAGCATCGGCAGGGGCGCCGATCAGCCCCAGCATTTT. Rearrangement joined TRBV28 to TRBJ1-5, and TRBD1 may be the D gene, going by 6 matching bases. Including cysteine and phenylalanine, the CDR3 has 14 amino acids. Only the CDR3 part of the read is kept: 42 bases, read in frame from the first base. V drops 7 bases and J drops 5 bases, leaving 15 bases in between. CDR1 and CDR2 are read off the germline V gene as MDHEN and SYDVKM.